These T cell receptor beta chains were read from a single sample in a study of blood T cell repertoires in COVID-19. Clones were sequenced by immunoSEQ multiplex PCR, and TCRdb holds only the in-frame ones, with some missing. The data show over 200,000 clones, approximately 86% seen once. The sequenced sample was PBMCs or T cells enriched from blood (not recorded which). These receptors came from a woman in her 30s who had been exposed to COVID-19. The CDR3 runs from the conserved cysteine through the conserved F or W. Fields, in order: CDR3 length, D gene, J gene, clone size, V gene, CDR3 protein, CDR3 DNA. The D gene is left open where the match is weak. Rows may omit the clone size; those that give it use once, few, many or a size class.

13,TRBD1,TRBJ1-5,NA,TRBV30,CAWSKDRAQPQHF,TGTGCCTGGAGTAAAGACAGGGCTCAGCCCCAGCATTTT
15,NA,TRBJ2-7,NA,TRBV9,CASSEGDRDFYEQYF,TGTGCCAGCAGCGAGGGAGACAGGGACTTCTACGAGCAGTACTTC
15,NA,TRBJ2-5,NA,TRBV2,CASSENGGRQETQYF,TGTGCCAGCAGTGAAAACGGGGGGCGACAAGAGACCCAGTACTTC
12,NA,TRBJ2-5,NA,TRBV20-1,CSASIPQETQYF,TGCAGTGCCAGTATTCCTCAAGAGACCCAGTACTTC
14,NA,TRBJ2-1,NA,TRBV24-1,CATSLPGLYNEQFF,TGTGCCACCAGTTTGCCAGGGCTATACAATGAGCAGTTCTTC
15,NA,TRBJ1-4,once,TRBV7-6,CASSPGLPPNEKLFF,TGTGCCAGCAGCCCGGGTCTCCCTCCGAATGAAAAACTGTTTTTT
14,NA,TRBJ1-2,NA,TRBV10-3,CAISGSSGGYGYTF,TGTGCCATCAGTGGGTCCTCAGGAGGGTATGGCTACACCTTC
14,TRBD1,TRBJ1-2,NA,TRBV2,CASSPQGAHYGYTF,TGTGCCAGCAGTCCACAGGGGGCTCACTATGGCTACACCTTC
15,NA,TRBJ1-1,NA,TRBV28,CASSGNRVEMTEAFF,TGTGCCAGCAGTGGGAACAGGGTAGAAATGACTGAAGCTTTCTTT
12,NA,TRBJ1-3,once,TRBV6-5,CASGALGNTIYF,TGTGCCAGCGGGGCCCTTGGAAACACCATATATTTT
14,TRBD1,TRBJ2-1,NA,TRBV6-5,CASTTGQGVYEQFF,TGTGCCAGCACCACTGGACAGGGGGTCTATGAGCAGTTCTTC
14,TRBD2,TRBJ2-1,NA,TRBV9,CASSVSGGRNEQFF,TGTGCCAGCAGCGTTAGCGGGGGGAGGAATGAGCAGTTCTTC
15,NA,TRBJ2-2,few,TRBV7-7,CASSLGGANTGELFF,TGTGCTAGCAGCTTAGGGGGGGCGAACACCGGGGAGCTGTTTTTT
15,NA,TRBJ2-7,few,TRBV9,CASSPKGFSSYEQYF,TGTGCCAGCAGCCCCAAGGGGTTTAGCTCCTACGAGCAGTACTTC
16,NA,TRBJ2-6,NA,TRBV9,CASSLHRVTGANVLTF,TGTGCCAGCAGCCTACACAGGGTTACTGGGGCCAACGTCCTGACTTTC
12,NA,TRBJ1-1,NA,TRBV7-9,CASTRQDTEAFF,TGTGCCAGCACCCGACAGGACACTGAAGCTTTCTTT
16,TRBD1,TRBJ1-2,NA,TRBV7-8,CASSLAGTGVNYGYTF,TGTGCCAGCAGCTTAGCCGGGACAGGGGTTAACTATGGCTACACCTTC
12,NA,TRBJ1-2,NA,TRBV7-9,CAIQGRDYGYTF,TGTGCCATCCAAGGGAGGGACTATGGCTACACCTTC
15,TRBD1,TRBJ1-1,NA,TRBV29-1,CSVVGTGTGGTEAFF,TGCAGCGTTGTGGGGACAGGGACAGGAGGAACTGAAGCTTTCTTT
16,TRBD1,TRBJ2-1,NA,TRBV24-1,CATSDSGGKGYNEQFF,TGTGCCACCAGTGACTCAGGGGGCAAGGGGTACAATGAGCAGTTCTTC
14,NA,TRBJ1-5,NA,TRBV19,CASTPITDSQPQHF,TGTGCCAGTACCCCAATCACGGACAGTCAGCCCCAGCATTTT
14,NA,TRBJ1-5,NA,TRBV7-8,CASTLAFGNQPQHF,TGTGCCAGCACCCTCGCGTTCGGCAATCAGCCCCAGCATTTT
15,NA,TRBJ1-3,NA,TRBV19,CASSISVSSGNTIYF,TGTGCCAGTAGTATATCCGTGAGCTCTGGAAACACCATATATTTT
12,NA,TRBJ2-7,NA,TRBV7-9,CASSLGAGVEYF,TGTGCCAGCAGCTTAGGTGCAGGGGTGGAGTACTTC
16,TRBD2,TRBJ2-1,NA,TRBV2,CASSEGAGGSPHEQFF,TGTGCCAGCAGTGAAGGCGCGGGGGGCTCCCCCCATGAGCAGTTCTTC
16,NA,TRBJ1-1,NA,TRBV30,CAWLGDGDFLNTEAFF,TGTGCCTGGCTCGGTGACGGGGATTTTTTGAACACTGAAGCTTTCTTT
14,TRBD1,TRBJ1-1,NA,TRBV7-9,CASSSGTGNTEAFF,TGTGCCAGCAGTTCCGGGACAGGGAACACTGAAGCTTTCTTT
17,TRBD1,TRBJ1-4,once,TRBV5-6,CASSPPLQGWGNEKLFF,TGTGCCAGCAGCCCACCTCTACAGGGGTGGGGTAATGAAAAACTGTTTTTT
14,TRBD1,TRBJ2-1,NA,TRBV11-3,CASSQRDSYNEQFF,TGTGCCAGCAGCCAACGGGACAGTTACAATGAGCAGTTCTTC
15,TRBD1,TRBJ1-1,once,TRBV19,CASSNPRTGDLEAFF,TGTGCCAGTAGTAATCCGAGGACAGGGGACCTTGAAGCTTTCTTT
11,NA,TRBJ1-5,NA,TRBV21-1,CASSSEGPQHF,TGTGCCAGCAGCAGTGAGGGGCCCCAGCATTTT
16,TRBD1,TRBJ2-5,NA,TRBV2,CASSRDRGLLPETQYF,TGTGCCAGCAGTCGGGACAGGGGGCTCTTGCCAGAGACCCAGTACTTC
14,TRBD1,TRBJ1-1,NA,TRBV19,CASWTGYRNTEAFF,TGTGCCAGTTGGACAGGGTACCGGAACACTGAAGCTTTCTTT
14,NA,TRBJ2-7,NA,TRBV3-1/TRBV3-2,CASSQDTASYEQYF,TGTGCCAGCAGCCAAGATACAGCCTCCTACGAGCAGTACTTC
17,TRBD1,TRBJ2-6,once,TRBV11-3,CASSSFTGVPGANVLTF,TGTGCCAGCAGCTCCTTTACAGGGGTACCTGGGGCCAACGTCCTGACTTTC
17,NA,TRBJ1-6,once,TRBV4-1,CASSQEQGTGYNSPLHF,TGCGCCAGCAGCCAAGAACAGGGTACGGGCTATAATTCACCCCTCCACTTT
13,TRBD1,TRBJ1-2,medium-sized,TRBV12-3/TRBV12-4,CASSSRGPYGYTF,TGTGCCAGCAGTTCCAGGGGGCCCTATGGCTACACCTTC
15,NA,TRBJ1-1,NA,TRBV5-1,CASSLYEQRVTEAFF,TGCGCCAGCAGCTTATACGAACAGAGGGTCACTGAAGCTTTCTTT
12,NA,TRBJ1-4,NA,TRBV10-3,CAIGDYSEKLFF,TGTGCCATCGGCGACTACTCTGAAAAACTGTTTTTT
14,TRBD1,TRBJ1-1,NA,TRBV30,CAWSTGQGGTEAFF,TGTGCCTGGAGTACGGGACAGGGTGGCACTGAAGCTTTCTTT
17,TRBD1,TRBJ1-1,NA,TRBV19,CASSMNRAGGSNTEAFF,TGTGCCAGTAGTATGAATCGGGCAGGGGGATCTAACACTGAAGCTTTCTTT
15,NA,TRBJ2-2,NA,TRBV15,CATSRGRGNTGELFF,TGTGCCACCAGCAGGGGCAGGGGAAACACCGGGGAGCTGTTTTTT
13,TRBD1,TRBJ2-2,NA,TRBV6-6,CASRDRVSGELFF,TGTGCCAGCAGGGACAGGGTTTCCGGGGAGCTGTTTTTT
15,NA,TRBJ1-1,NA,TRBV4-1,CASSQTDQGWTEAFF,TGCGCCAGCAGCCAAACGGATCAGGGATGGACTGAAGCTTTCTTT
17,NA,TRBJ2-3,NA,TRBV6-2/TRBV6-3,CASSAKLGHGGTDTQYF,TGTGCCAGCAGCGCCAAGTTGGGCCACGGAGGTACAGATACGCAGTATTTT